A single T cell receptor beta chain is shown here with its context. Its antigen is currently unknown. Using immunoSEQ multiplex PCR, the repertoire was profiled, and TCRdb retains in-frame clones only, with some absent. The data contain 62,000 or so clones, almost 85% of them singletons. Trimming pared 4 bases from V and 1 base from J, leaving 4 bases between. Looked up from germline, CDR1 is LNHDA and CDR2 is SQIVND (reference sequence). This CDR3 has 12 amino acids. The source of the sample is a study of OX40 agonist ivuxolimab in advanced cancers. Whole-study results and caveats: CD4+ T cells averaged fewer expanded clones than CD8+ T cells. Nonresponders included some who also had low normalized T-cell clonal expansion.

The sample was CD4+ or CD8+ T cells sorted from blood, taken in a trial of the OX40 agonist ivuxolimab. V is TRBV19 and J is TRBJ1-1; D uncertain. The TCR sequence derives from an adult with an advanced solid tumor such as melanoma, head and neck, liver or kidney cancer. CDR3 coding DNA: TGTGCCAGTAGTAACCAGAACACTGAAGCTTTCTTT. Protein product: CASSNQNTEAFF.